This record concerns one T cell receptor (beta chain) sequence. The target antigen is unknown. These data are taken from a study of shared clonotypes between healthy human individuals. Study-wide background: Used for every donor were three CD4 naive, three CD4 memory, two CD8 naive and one CD8 memory plate. Study outcomes and limitations: Generation probabilities of non-shared clonotypes were lower (relative to those shared by all four donors).

Trimming took 1 base from V and 2 from J; bases not matched to a gene: 8. The CDR3 has 18 amino acids. The germline gives CDR1 MGHRA, CDR2 YSYEKL. Sequenced by immunoSEQ multiplex PCR; TCRdb stores in-frame clones only, minus some. The sample consists of 2 million to 2.5 million clones, roughly 90% of them appearing once. This TCR was sampled from a man aged 18 to 30 in good health. Some clones in this sample may be carry-over from other donors' samples. The chain is built from TRBV4-1 and TRBJ2-6; 7 positions match TRBD1. Specimen: naive CD4+ T cells from PBMCs. Subset in this sample: CD45RA+ positively selected. In DNA, the CDR3 is TGCGCCAGCAGCCAAGGGACAGGAGTCCAAACTGGGGCCAACGTCCTGACTTTC. Its protein product is CASSQGTGVQTGANVLTF.